These 14 T cell receptor beta chains share one sample of origin, sequenced in a study of beta chain features in type 1 diabetes. General study results and limits: Shorter TCRB CDR3s, moderately but significantly so, marked every one of the four CD4+ subsets in Type 1 diabetes patients.

Every bit of the isolated RNA underwent reverse transcription, so sequencing read expressed TCRB transcripts. The assay was immunoSEQ multiplex PCR, and TCRdb's table has in-frame clones only and misses some. The sample has about 150,000 clones; 10% are singletons. Their recognized antigens are unknown. Sequencing used central memory CD4+ T cells from blood. These receptors originate from a man under 40 with type 1 diabetes.

The V and J genes are TRBV7-9 and TRBJ2-1; TRBD1 is a possible D gene (5 bases). CDR1 and CDR2 (germline): SEHNR, FQNEAQ (reference sequence). The CDR3 is 11 amino acids. V was clipped by 4 bases and J by 10 bases, with 8 bases between them. CDR3 residues: CASSSPGEQFF. The CDR3 DNA reads TGTGCCAGCAGCTCCCCAGGGGAGCAGTTCTTC.

The V call is TRBV7-2, the J call TRBJ2-5; TRBD2 is a possible D gene (5 bases). V lost 1 base and J lost 4, with 10 bases in between. The CDR3 contains 14 residues. Germline-derived CDR1 and CDR2 are SGHTA and FQGNSA. The CDR3 nucleotides read TGTGCCAGCAGCTTAGGGGGAGCAGCAGAGACCCAGTACTTC. Amino acids: CASSLGGAAETQYF.

J is TRBJ1-5 and V is TRBV6-5; possible D gene TRBD1, 6 bases. The V and J ends lost 2 bases and 5 bases respectively, with 10 bases between them. The CDR3 is made up of 14 amino acids. CDR1 and CDR2 (germline): MNHEY, SVGAGI. CDR3 residues: CASSYAGADQPQHF. As DNA, the CDR3 is TGTGCCAGCAGTTACGCAGGGGCGGATCAGCCCCAGCATTTT.

This clone was observed a few times. The chain is built from TRBV14 and TRBJ2-2; maybe TRBD1 (6 bases). Looked up from germline, CDR1 is SGHDN and CDR2 is FVKESK. The V end was cut by 5 bases, the J end by 4 bases, with 11 bases between. The CDR3 covers 14 residues. CDR3 DNA: TGTGCCAGCAGCTTCCAGGGGCGCACCGGGGAGCTGTTTTTT. It is translated as CASSFQGRTGELFF.

The chain recombines TRBV4-3 with TRBJ2-3; maybe TRBD2 (5 bases). Deletions cut 0 bases from V and 7 bases from J, with 11 bases between. CDR1 and CDR2 from the germline V gene are LGHNA and YSLEER. The CDR3 runs 14 residues. The CDR3 region has the DNA TGCGCCAGCAGCCAAGATCCGCTAGCATATACGCAGTATTTT. This encodes CASSQDPLAYTQYF.

V gene TRBV9 combines with J gene TRBJ2-5; D perhaps matches TRBD2 (6 bases). Trimming removed 3 bases at V and 0 bases at J, with 12 bases between. The germline gives CDR1 SGDLS, CDR2 YYNGEE. This CDR3 contains 15 residues. CDR3 bases: TGTGCCAGCAGCGCGTCGGGACTCTACCAAGAGACCCAGTACTTC. Its protein is CASSASGLYQETQYF.

This clone turned up a few times. The V call is TRBV7-9, the J call TRBJ2-5; no firm D call. There are 15 residues in the CDR3. Trimming took off 6 bases at V and 0 bases at J, with 14 bases between the two ends. CDR1 is SEHNR and CDR2 is FQNEAQ in the germline V gene (reference sequence). The CDR3 protein is CASRPSWANQETQYF. In nucleotides, the CDR3 is TGTGCCAGCAGACCCTCGTGGGCTAACCAAGAGACCCAGTACTTC.

This clone was seen only a few times. The chain uses TRBV28 and TRBJ1-5; D possibly corresponds to TRBD1 (6 bases). The CDR3 consists of 14 residues. The V gene lost 5 bases and the J gene lost 0 bases, with 8 bases spanning the gap. Per the germline V gene, CDR1 is MDHEN and CDR2 is SYDVKM. CDR3 sequence: CASSEQGSNQPQHF. The CDR3 bases are TGTGCCAGCAGTGAACAGGGTAGCAATCAGCCCCAGCATTTT.

In its sample, this clone was seen a few times. This chain connects TRBV9 to TRBJ2-1, with TRBD2 matching 8 bases. V was pared by 0 bases and J by 4 bases, with 6 bases of the junction left unmatched. The germline gives CDR1 SGDLS, CDR2 YYNGEE. The CDR3 runs to 16 residues. CDR3 protein: CASSVEGASGYNEQFF. The CDR3 DNA is TGTGCCAGCAGCGTAGAAGGTGCTAGCGGGTACAATGAGCAGTTCTTC.

The chain recombines TRBV2 with TRBJ2-1; D is perhaps TRBD2 (6 bases). The CDR3 runs 13 residues. The germline CDR1 and CDR2 sequences are SNHLY and FYNNEI. V dropped 5 bases and J dropped 10 bases, with 15 bases sitting between them. The CDR3 DNA sequence: TGTGCCAGCAGTACCCCAGGGAGGTGGGAGCAGTTCTTC. Protein sequence: CASSTPGRWEQFF.

This clone was seen more than once but under ten times. V and J are TRBV4-2 and TRBJ2-3; D may be TRBD2 (5 bases). Trimming cost V 2 bases and J 2 bases, with 20 bases left between them. There are 18 residues in the CDR3. Germline V CDR1 and CDR2: LGHNA, YNFKEQ. The CDR3 DNA reads as TGTGCCAGCAGCCAATACTCCGGGAAAAAGTCCAACACAGATACGCAGTATTTT. Translated, it gives CASSQYSGKKSNTDTQYF.

This chain joins TRBV5-6 and TRBJ2-2; perhaps TRBD1 as D (5 bases). The CDR3 contains 16 residues. V was pared by 1 base and J by 0 bases, with 10 bases between. Germline V gene sequence: CDR1 SGHDT, CDR2 YYEEEE. The CDR3 DNA sequence: TGTGCCAGCAGCTTGCGTTGGGGCGCGAACACCGGGGAGCTGTTTTTT. It is translated as CASSLRWGANTGELFF. The entire variable domain, with the rest obtained from reference TRBV5-6 and TRBJ2-2, is as follows: DAGVTQSPTHLIKTRGQQVTLRCSPKSGHDTVSWYQQALGQGPQFIFQYYEEEERQRGNFPDRFSGHQFPNYSSELNVNALLLGDSALYLCASSLRWGANTGELFFGEGSRLTVL.

The CDR3 DNA sequence: TGCGCCAGCAGCTCGGAACCCACAGGGGGAGGCCAGCCCCAGCATTTT. This sequence encodes CASSSEPTGGGQPQHF. J is TRBJ1-5 and V is TRBV5-1, with 8 nucleotides matching TRBD1. The CDR3 has 16 residues. V lost 3 bases and J lost 7; bases outside the gene matches: 12. CDR1 and CDR2 from the germline V gene are SGHRS and YFSETQ.

This clone was seen a few times. The rearrangement uses TRBV28 and TRBJ2-7, with 9 bases identical to TRBD1. Germline CDR1 is MDHEN and CDR2 is SYDVKM. V lost 3 bases and J lost 6; bases outside the gene matches: 9. There are 15 residues in the CDR3. In DNA form, the CDR3 reads TGTGCCAGCAGTTTCCGGGACAGGGAGTCGGGCGAGCAGTACTTC. Its protein product is CASSFRDRESGEQYF.